The subject of this entry is one TCR beta chain. Its antigen is not identified. It was with 60 Vbeta and 13 Jbeta primers that the PCR ran. The table came from immunoSEQ multiplex PCR; TCRdb's copy has only in-frame clones and leaves some out. The sample carries 200,000 to 250,000 clones, nearly 80% recorded once. This entry belongs to a study of cytomegalovirus exposure and HLA in healthy donors. In the study overall: Just over 80% of roughly 400 genotyped donors fell in the Caucasian-associated ancestry cluster.

Study findings and constraints: Sequencing likely caused a cluster of highly shared sequence variants. Later, TCR association rates were found to vary by HLA locus, highest for DRB1 and lowest for HLA-C. In a later analysis, TCR beta V- and J-gene trimming showed a link to a missense DCLRE1C variant.

The CDR3 sequence is 14 residues long. Germline lookup yields CDR1 MDHEN and CDR2 SYDVKM. The germline V and J ends were trimmed by 2 bases and 8 bases, with 15 bases remaining between them. Material for sequencing was PBMCs. This clonotype was sampled from a man aged 18-30 years in good health and CMV-seronegative. The chain couples TRBV28 to TRBJ1-2; a weak D match, TRBD1 (5 bases). The CDR3 is CASSLVGTGEGYTF. The DNA for the CDR3 is TGTGCCAGCAGTTTAGTGGGTACAGGCGAAGGCTACACCTTC.